The present T cell receptor beta chain was sequenced within a study of blood T cells in healthy people across ages. The CDR3 spans 15 residues. Germline lookup yields CDR1 MNHEY and CDR2 SVGEGT. V lost 6 bases, J lost 4 bases, and 7 bases stayed unmatched. Study-level results: Because donor CMV status was unknown, expanded clonotype changes were possibly confounded. A roughly linear age-dependent decrease characterized TCR beta diversity per million T cells.

For this clonotype: The antigen remains unidentified.

Through a sample-barcoded 5' primer and a J-beta primer mix, a second PCR was run for 7 to 11 cycles. With 12 random nucleotides, a template-switch adaptor tagged each individual cDNA molecule. TCRdb re-called the 5' RACE reads with MiXCR, one entry per CDR3 protein. The table includes about a million distinct CDR3 sequences, roughly two fifths detected once. The sequence derives from a young man in good health. The chain links TRBV6-2 or TRBV6-3 to TRBJ2-1, with TRBD2 identical over 9 bases. The specimen sequenced was blood. CDR3 in amino acids: CASRGSGGSYNEQFF. The CDR3 DNA reads TGTGCCAGCAGGGGTAGCGGGGGCTCTTACAATGAGCAGTTCTTC.